This is a list of T cell receptor beta chains from one sample in a study of identical twins. TCRdb reprocessed the 5' RACE reads via MiXCR and lists one record per CDR3 protein. The table shows a few hundred thousand distinct CDR3 sequences, with more than 13% occurring only once. These data are also associated with another study on yellow fever vaccine responses in identical twins.

Sequenced input: CD4+ T cells sorted from blood. The receptors were sampled from a woman between 18 and 29 years old in good health. CDR3s include the opening cysteine and the closing phenylalanine or tryptophan. Fields, in order: V gene, D gene, clone size, J gene, CDR3 DNA, CDR3 protein. D genes are given only for firm matches. A row's size may be missing; if present it is once, few, many or a size class.

v_gene: TRBV6-5; d_gene: TRBD1; abundance: .; j_gene: TRBJ1-2; CDR3nt: TGTGCCAGCAGTTACTGGGGGACAGGGGGCGAAGGCTACACCTTC; CDR3aa: CASSYWGTGGEGYTF
v_gene: TRBV12-3/TRBV12-4; d_gene: TRBD1; abundance: .; j_gene: TRBJ2-3; CDR3nt: TGTGCCAGCAGCAATGAAGGGACAGTTACTAGCACAGATACGCAGTATTTT; CDR3aa: CASSNEGTVTSTDTQYF
v_gene: TRBV21-1; d_gene: .; abundance: many; j_gene: TRBJ2-3; CDR3nt: TGTGCCACCGCGGGACGGAGCACAGATACGCAGTATTTT; CDR3aa: CATAGRSTDTQYF
v_gene: TRBV18; d_gene: TRBD1; abundance: .; j_gene: TRBJ2-1; CDR3nt: TGTGCCAGCTCACCGCTAACAGGGACAGGTCGCTACAATGAGCAGTTCTTC; CDR3aa: CASSPLTGTGRYNEQFF
v_gene: TRBV5-1; d_gene: TRBD2; abundance: few; j_gene: TRBJ2-7; CDR3nt: TGCGCCAGCAGCCCCGGGGTTAGCGGGAGGGCCGTCTACGAGCAGTACTTC; CDR3aa: CASSPGVSGRAVYEQYF
v_gene: TRBV10-3; d_gene: .; abundance: .; j_gene: TRBJ2-7; CDR3nt: TGTGCCATCAGTGAGTCGGTGGGGGGGCCCTACGAGCAGTACTTC; CDR3aa: CAISESVGGPYEQYF
v_gene: TRBV7-2; d_gene: .; abundance: many; j_gene: TRBJ2-1; CDR3nt: TGTGCCAGCAGCTTAGCGGGAAGAGAGGGAAGGAACAATGAGCAGTTCTTC; CDR3aa: CASSLAGREGRNNEQFF
v_gene: TRBV7-9; d_gene: TRBD2; abundance: .; j_gene: TRBJ2-3; CDR3nt: TGTGCCAGCAGCCTAGTGGCTAGCGGGGACAGCACAGATACGCAGTATTTT; CDR3aa: CASSLVASGDSTDTQYF
v_gene: TRBV11-2; d_gene: TRBD2; abundance: few; j_gene: TRBJ2-1; CDR3nt: TGTGCCAGCAGCTCATACCGGGACAGGGGACTAGCGGGAGTTCTCAATGAGCAGTTCTTC; CDR3aa: CASSSYRDRGLAGVLNEQFF
v_gene: TRBV20-1; d_gene: TRBD2; abundance: few; j_gene: TRBJ2-7; CDR3nt: TGCAGTGCGTATCTAGCGGGGAGGAAGGTCGAGCAGTACTTC; CDR3aa: CSAYLAGRKVEQYF
v_gene: TRBV20-1; d_gene: .; abundance: .; j_gene: TRBJ2-5; CDR3nt: TGCAGTGCTAGCCGCCGCCTGGTATACCAAGAGACCCAGTACTTC; CDR3aa: CSASRRLVYQETQYF
v_gene: TRBV24-1; d_gene: .; abundance: .; j_gene: TRBJ1-2; CDR3nt: TGTGCCACCAGTGAAACGGGACACCCCAGCCCCGGTAATGGCTACACCTTC; CDR3aa: CATSETGHPSPGNGYTF
v_gene: TRBV7-9; d_gene: .; abundance: few; j_gene: TRBJ2-1; CDR3nt: TGTGCCAGCAGCCTTAAACAAGGGCAGTTCTTC; CDR3aa: CASSLKQGQFF
v_gene: TRBV9; d_gene: TRBD1; abundance: .; j_gene: TRBJ2-7; CDR3nt: TGTGCCAGCAGCCTAGCCGGGACAGACCAATCCTACGAGCAGTACTTC; CDR3aa: CASSLAGTDQSYEQYF
v_gene: TRBV6-1; d_gene: .; abundance: many; j_gene: TRBJ2-3; CDR3nt: TGTGCCAGCACCCGCCAAGCCCGCACAGATACGCAGTATTTT; CDR3aa: CASTRQARTDTQYF
v_gene: TRBV5-1; d_gene: .; abundance: .; j_gene: TRBJ2-1; CDR3nt: TGCGCCAGCAGCGAAGTTAGGGTCCAATACAATGAGCAGTTCTTC; CDR3aa: CASSEVRVQYNEQFF
v_gene: TRBV7-9; d_gene: TRBD1; abundance: .; j_gene: TRBJ2-7; CDR3nt: TGTGCCAGCAGGCCGGGACAGACCTACGAGCAGTACTTC; CDR3aa: CASRPGQTYEQYF
v_gene: TRBV12-3/TRBV12-4; d_gene: .; abundance: many; j_gene: TRBJ2-7; CDR3nt: TGTGCCAGCAGTAAGAGTTTTTCTCATGGGGAGCAGTACTTC; CDR3aa: CASSKSFSHGEQYF
v_gene: TRBV20-1; d_gene: TRBD1; abundance: few; j_gene: TRBJ2-4; CDR3nt: TGCAGTGCTGTACGAGGACAGGGGAGAAACATTCAGTACTTC; CDR3aa: CSAVRGQGRNIQYF
v_gene: TRBV28; d_gene: TRBD2; abundance: many; j_gene: TRBJ2-7; CDR3nt: TGTGCCAGCCTTTCGGGGGCCTATAGCGGGGAGACCTACGAGCAGTACTTC; CDR3aa: CASLSGAYSGETYEQYF
v_gene: TRBV12-3/TRBV12-4; d_gene: .; abundance: few; j_gene: TRBJ2-5; CDR3nt: TGTGCCAGCAGGACCGCAGGAAAAGAGACCCAGTACTTC; CDR3aa: CASRTAGKETQYF
v_gene: TRBV3-1; d_gene: TRBD2; abundance: few; j_gene: TRBJ2-2; CDR3nt: TGTGCCAGCAGCGGGACTAGCGGGACGAACACCGGGGAGCTGTTTTTT; CDR3aa: CASSGTSGTNTGELFF
v_gene: TRBV6-5; d_gene: .; abundance: .; j_gene: TRBJ1-6; CDR3nt: TGTGCCAGCAGTTCGACCGAGAATTCACCCCTCCACTTT; CDR3aa: CASSSTENSPLHF
v_gene: TRBV27; d_gene: TRBD2; abundance: few; j_gene: TRBJ2-7; CDR3nt: TGTGCCAGCAGCAAAAGTATCGACAGACTAGCGGGAGTCTCCGAGCAGTACTTC; CDR3aa: CASSKSIDRLAGVSEQYF
v_gene: TRBV6-1; d_gene: .; abundance: few; j_gene: TRBJ2-7; CDR3nt: TGTGCCAGCTACTTCCGGCAGGCAATCGAGCAGTACTTC; CDR3aa: CASYFRQAIEQYF
v_gene: TRBV3-1; d_gene: .; abundance: few; j_gene: TRBJ2-3; CDR3nt: TGTGCCAGCAGCCAAGCTCCAATGGATACGCAGTATTTT; CDR3aa: CASSQAPMDTQYF
v_gene: TRBV6-1; d_gene: .; abundance: .; j_gene: TRBJ2-3; CDR3nt: TGTGCCAGCAGTGCACTTGGGACTACAGATACGCAGTATTTT; CDR3aa: CASSALGTTDTQYF
v_gene: TRBV7-3; d_gene: TRBD1; abundance: .; j_gene: TRBJ2-7; CDR3nt: TGTGCCAGCAGCTCCCAAGGGACAGGGTTTAACGAGCAGTACTTC; CDR3aa: CASSSQGTGFNEQYF
v_gene: TRBV12-3/TRBV12-4; d_gene: TRBD1; abundance: .; j_gene: TRBJ2-1; CDR3nt: TGTGCCAGTGGGAGGACAGGGGATTACAATGAGCAGTTCTTC; CDR3aa: CASGRTGDYNEQFF
v_gene: TRBV6-2/TRBV6-3; d_gene: .; abundance: few; j_gene: TRBJ2-7; CDR3nt: TGTGCCAGTAGGGATCAGCTACACTACGAGCAGTACTTC; CDR3aa: CASRDQLHYEQYF
v_gene: TRBV2; d_gene: .; abundance: few; j_gene: TRBJ2-3; CDR3nt: TGTGGGTTTAAGGGGAATCGAGGAGATACGCAGTATTTT; CDR3aa: CGFKGNRGDTQYF
v_gene: TRBV7-6; d_gene: TRBD2; abundance: .; j_gene: TRBJ2-5; CDR3nt: TGTGCCAGCAGCTTAGGGGGCGGGAGATGGGAGACCCAGTACTTC; CDR3aa: CASSLGGGRWETQYF
v_gene: TRBV4-3; d_gene: .; abundance: few; j_gene: TRBJ1-2; CDR3nt: TGCGCCAGCAGCCAAGGTCGCACCACTAACTATGGCTACACCTTC; CDR3aa: CASSQGRTTNYGYTF
v_gene: TRBV7-2; d_gene: .; abundance: .; j_gene: TRBJ2-3; CDR3nt: TGTGCCAGCAGCCCTCCTCTAGGCTCGCAGTATTTT; CDR3aa: CASSPPLGSQYF
v_gene: TRBV30; d_gene: TRBD1; abundance: .; j_gene: TRBJ2-7; CDR3nt: TGTGCCTGGAGGGACCCCGGGGCAGGGGGCTACGAGCAGTACTTC; CDR3aa: CAWRDPGAGGYEQYF
v_gene: TRBV29-1; d_gene: .; abundance: few; j_gene: TRBJ2-2; CDR3nt: TGCAGCGTTGATGCCCAGAACACCGGGGAGCTGTTTTTT; CDR3aa: CSVDAQNTGELFF
v_gene: TRBV10-3; d_gene: .; abundance: few; j_gene: TRBJ1-1; CDR3nt: TGTGCCATCAGTGAGTCGTCGGGCGACACTGAAGCTTTCTTT; CDR3aa: CAISESSGDTEAFF
v_gene: TRBV7-2; d_gene: .; abundance: .; j_gene: TRBJ2-1; CDR3nt: TGTGCCAGCAGCTTAGGTCCGGGAGAGGGCAATGAGCAGTTCTTC; CDR3aa: CASSLGPGEGNEQFF
v_gene: TRBV12-3/TRBV12-4; d_gene: .; abundance: many; j_gene: TRBJ2-3; CDR3nt: TGTGCCAGCAGTACCTCCGGGGCTCGCACAGATACGCAGTATTTT; CDR3aa: CASSTSGARTDTQYF
v_gene: TRBV7-6; d_gene: .; abundance: .; j_gene: TRBJ2-3; CDR3nt: TGTGCCAGCAGCTTAAGGGACACCAATACGCAGTATTTT; CDR3aa: CASSLRDTNTQYF
v_gene: TRBV7-2; d_gene: TRBD1; abundance: .; j_gene: TRBJ2-2; CDR3nt: TGTGCCAGCAGCCCAGAACCAGGGGGCGGGGAGCTGTTTTTT; CDR3aa: CASSPEPGGGELFF
v_gene: TRBV28; d_gene: .; abundance: .; j_gene: TRBJ2-2; CDR3nt: TGTGCCAGCAGTTTTGGGGGGCCCGGGGAGCTGTTTTTT; CDR3aa: CASSFGGPGELFF
v_gene: TRBV5-4; d_gene: .; abundance: .; j_gene: TRBJ1-4; CDR3nt: TGTGCCAGCAGCTCTGGGGGGCGACCTAATGAAAAACTGTTTTTT; CDR3aa: CASSSGGRPNEKLFF
v_gene: TRBV12-3/TRBV12-4; d_gene: TRBD2; abundance: few; j_gene: TRBJ2-7; CDR3nt: TGTGCCAGCAGTTTAGCGACCGGGACTAGCGGGAGCAGGGACTACGAGCAGTACTTC; CDR3aa: CASSLATGTSGSRDYEQYF
v_gene: TRBV7-9; d_gene: .; abundance: .; j_gene: TRBJ2-7; CDR3nt: TGTGCCAGCAGCTCTACACGGCACTACGAGCAGTACTTC; CDR3aa: CASSSTRHYEQYF
v_gene: TRBV30; d_gene: .; abundance: many; j_gene: TRBJ2-5; CDR3nt: TGTGCCTGGAGTGAGGGAGCGGAACAAGAGACCCAGTACTTC; CDR3aa: CAWSEGAEQETQYF
v_gene: TRBV25-1; d_gene: .; abundance: .; j_gene: TRBJ1-1; CDR3nt: TGTGCCAGCAGTGAATTCGGGGTTAAAGCTTTCTTT; CDR3aa: CASSEFGVKAFF
v_gene: TRBV28; d_gene: .; abundance: .; j_gene: TRBJ2-3; CDR3nt: TGTGCCAGCAGTACCCTTTTAACGACAGATTTT; CDR3aa: CASSTLLTTDF
v_gene: TRBV6-6; d_gene: .; abundance: .; j_gene: TRBJ2-7; CDR3nt: TGTGCCAGCGACCGGGGTTCGGGGGAGCAGTACTTC; CDR3aa: CASDRGSGEQYF
v_gene: TRBV24-1; d_gene: TRBD2; abundance: few; j_gene: TRBJ2-3; CDR3nt: TGTGCCACCACTAGCGGGAGGGCCAAGGGTACAGATACGCAGTATTTT; CDR3aa: CATTSGRAKGTDTQYF
v_gene: TRBV5-1; d_gene: TRBD2; abundance: many; j_gene: TRBJ2-2; CDR3nt: TGCGCCAGCAGCTTGGATCCTAGCGGGGACACCGGGGAGCTGTTTTTT; CDR3aa: CASSLDPSGDTGELFF
v_gene: TRBV15; d_gene: TRBD2; abundance: few; j_gene: TRBJ2-1; CDR3nt: TGTGCCACCAGCAGAGTAGCGGGAGGATACAATGAGCAGTTCTTC; CDR3aa: CATSRVAGGYNEQFF